The clone carrying this TCR beta chain turned up a few times. Its specificity is not known. This sample was included in a study of a mutant IDH1 vaccine in newly diagnosed glioma. Study-wide background: Vaccine administration was initiated 4-6 weeks following radiotherapy alone, or with temozolomide cycles.

Time point denoted: week 11, during vaccination. One vaccine dose held 300 ug of mutant IDH1 20-mer peptide and came with topical imiquimod. Measured with immunoSEQ multiplex PCR; TCRdb has only the in-frame clones, and not every one. The table records under 150,000 clones, roughly 77% of them present only once. The V segment lost 2 bases and the J segment 6 bases; nucleotides outside the gene matches: 5. CDR3 size: 13 residues. Germline CDR1 GTSNPN, CDR2 SVGIG (reference sequence). Sequenced here: PBMCs, sampled from a glioma patient whose treatment included an IDH1 peptide vaccine. The V call is TRBV30, the J call TRBJ1-1; 8 bases agree with TRBD1. The sequence derives from a man between 35 and 55 years old with glioma. This chain's CDR3 is CAWSSGGLAEAFF. CDR3 nucleotides: TGTGCCTGGAGTTCAGGGGGCTTGGCTGAAGCTTTCTTT.